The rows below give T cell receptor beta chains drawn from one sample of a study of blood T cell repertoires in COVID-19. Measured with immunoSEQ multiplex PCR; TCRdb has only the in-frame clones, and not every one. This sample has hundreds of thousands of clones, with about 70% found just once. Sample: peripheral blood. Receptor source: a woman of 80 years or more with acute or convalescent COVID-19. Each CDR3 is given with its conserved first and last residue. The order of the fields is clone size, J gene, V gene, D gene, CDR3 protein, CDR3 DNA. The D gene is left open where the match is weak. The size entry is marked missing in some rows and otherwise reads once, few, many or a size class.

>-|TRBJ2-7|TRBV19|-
CASRGQSYEQYF
TGTGCCTCCCGCGGACAGTCCTACGAGCAGTACTTC
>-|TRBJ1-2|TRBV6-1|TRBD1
CASSEEDRGYGYTF
TGTGCCAGCAGTGAAGAGGACAGGGGATATGGCTACACCTTC
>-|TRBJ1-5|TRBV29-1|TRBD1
CSASAGGGPQHF
TGCAGCGCCTCCGCGGGAGGGGGCCCCCAGCATTTT
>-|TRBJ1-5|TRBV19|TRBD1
CASQGQGDQPQHF
TGTGCCAGTCAGGGACAGGGGGATCAGCCCCAGCATTTT
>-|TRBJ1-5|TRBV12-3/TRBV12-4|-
CASSLGQNEPQHF
TGTGCCAGCAGTTTGGGGCAGAATGAGCCCCAGCATTTT
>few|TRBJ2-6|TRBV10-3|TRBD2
CAISTSRGVTSGANVLTF
TGTGCCATCAGCACATCTCGGGGGGTGACCTCTGGGGCCAACGTCCTGACTTTC
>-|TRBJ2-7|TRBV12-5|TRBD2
CASGWGLAGGTTYEQYF
TGTGCTAGTGGTTGGGGACTAGCGGGTGGGACTACCTACGAGCAGTACTTC
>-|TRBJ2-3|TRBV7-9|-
CASSLTPRMGHTDTQYF
TGTGCCAGCAGCTTAACCCCCAGGATGGGGCACACAGATACGCAGTATTTT
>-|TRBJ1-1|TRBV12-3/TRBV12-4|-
CASSFPGGTEAFF
TGTGCCAGCAGTTTCCCCGGCGGGACTGAAGCTTTCTTT
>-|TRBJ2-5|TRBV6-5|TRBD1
CASRRTGSETQYF
TGTGCCAGCAGAAGGACAGGGTCGGAGACCCAGTACTTC
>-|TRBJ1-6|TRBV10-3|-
CAISEEDSQVSPLHF
TGTGCCATCAGTGAAGAAGATTCCCAGGTATCACCCCTCCACTTT
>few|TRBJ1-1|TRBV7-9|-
CASSFGQENTEAFF
TGTGCCAGCAGCTTTGGTCAGGAAAACACTGAAGCTTTCTTT
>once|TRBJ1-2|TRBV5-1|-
CASSLGERVYGYTF
TGCGCCAGCAGCTTGGGGGAGAGGGTCTATGGCTACACCTTC
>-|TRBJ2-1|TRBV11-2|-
CASSHLGPPNEQFF
TGTGCCAGCAGCCATCTTGGCCCCCCCAATGAGCAGTTCTTC
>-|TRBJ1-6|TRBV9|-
CASSALGGNDSPLHF
TGTGCCAGCAGCGCCCTGGGAGGGAATGATTCACCCCTCCACTTT
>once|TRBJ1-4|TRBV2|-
CASERGVGEKLFF
TGTGCCAGCGAGAGAGGCGTAGGTGAAAAACTGTTTTTT
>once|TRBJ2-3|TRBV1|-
CTSSQAGQGVTDTQYF
TGCACCAGCAGCCAAGCAGGACAGGGGGTGACAGATACGCAGTATTTT
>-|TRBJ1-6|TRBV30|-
CAWQGPGYSPLHF
TGTGCCTGGCAGGGCCCAGGGTATTCACCCCTCCACTTT
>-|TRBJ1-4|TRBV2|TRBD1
CASRRQGTITNEKLFF
TGTGCCAGCAGGAGACAGGGAACAATAACTAATGAAAAACTGTTTTTT
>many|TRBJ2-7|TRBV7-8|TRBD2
CASSPGTSGGAVYEQYF
TGTGCCAGCAGTCCCGGGACTAGCGGGGGGGCCGTCTACGAGCAGTACTTC
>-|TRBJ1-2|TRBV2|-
CASSQGTRQGYTF
TGTGCCAGCAGCCAGGGGACCCGTCAGGGCTACACCTTC
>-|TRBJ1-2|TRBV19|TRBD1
CASSDRGLGYTF
TGTGCCAGTAGTGACAGGGGTTTGGGCTACACCTTC
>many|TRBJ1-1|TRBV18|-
CASSLRQELNTEAFF
TGTGCCAGCTCACTCAGACAGGAACTGAACACTGAAGCTTTCTTT
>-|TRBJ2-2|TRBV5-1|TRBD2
CASTMAGGSTGELFF
TGCGCCAGCACCATGGCGGGAGGTAGTACCGGGGAGCTGTTTTTT
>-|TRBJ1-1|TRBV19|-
CASTPRTDPNTEAFF
TGTGCCAGTACCCCCCGGACAGACCCGAACACTGAAGCTTTCTTT
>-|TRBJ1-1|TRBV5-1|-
CASSLQSGGWTEAFF
TGCGCCAGCAGCTTGCAGTCAGGCGGGTGGACTGAAGCTTTCTTT
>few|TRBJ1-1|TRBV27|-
CASSLLGGETEAFF
TGTGCCAGCAGTTTATTGGGCGGGGAAACTGAAGCTTTCTTT
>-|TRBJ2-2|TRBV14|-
CASSRTSYTGELFF
TGTGCCAGCAGCCGTACTAGTTACACCGGTGAGCTGTTTTTT
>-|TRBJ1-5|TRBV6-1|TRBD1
CASSLGQGGQPQHF
TGTGCCAGCAGTTTAGGACAGGGAGGTCAGCCCCAGCATTTT
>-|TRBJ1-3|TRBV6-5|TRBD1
CASRGRQGGNTIYF
TGTGCCAGCAGGGGGAGACAGGGAGGTAACACCATATATTTT
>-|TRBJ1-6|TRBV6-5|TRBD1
CASSSTGFGSPLHF
TGTGCCAGCAGTTCGACAGGGTTTGGGTCACCCCTCCACTTT
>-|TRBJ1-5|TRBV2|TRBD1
CASRATGQGGNQPQHF
TGTGCCAGCAGGGCAACCGGACAGGGGGGAAACCAGCCCCAGCATTTT
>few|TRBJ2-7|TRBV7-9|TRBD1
CASRSGTALYYEQYF
TGTGCCAGCAGGTCCGGGACAGCCCTCTACTACGAGCAGTACTTC
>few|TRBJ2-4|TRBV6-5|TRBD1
CASSTQGDKNIQYF
TGTGCCAGCAGCACACAGGGGGACAAAAACATTCAGTACTTC
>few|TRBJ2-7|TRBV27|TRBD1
CASSPRAPRQGGTYEQYF
TGTGCCAGCAGTCCACGGGCCCCCAGACAGGGGGGGACCTACGAGCAGTACTTC
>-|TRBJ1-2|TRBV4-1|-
CASSYQTSRPGYTF
TGCGCCAGCAGCTATCAGACAAGCAGGCCTGGCTACACCTTC
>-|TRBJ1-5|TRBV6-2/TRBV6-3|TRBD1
CASSLQGGNQPQHF
TGTGCCAGCAGTTTACAGGGGGGCAATCAGCCCCAGCATTTT
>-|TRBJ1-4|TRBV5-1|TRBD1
CASSFRQGANEKLFF
TGCGCCAGCAGCTTCCGACAGGGGGCGAACGAAAAACTGTTTTTT
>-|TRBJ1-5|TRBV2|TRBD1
CASSAGQAGGQPQHF
TGTGCCAGCAGCGCCGGACAGGCGGGGGGTCAGCCCCAGCATTTT
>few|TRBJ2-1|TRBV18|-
CASSPRLLSSYNEQFF
TGTGCCAGCTCACCCCGACTCCTAAGCTCCTACAATGAGCAGTTCTTC
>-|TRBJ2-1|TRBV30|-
CAWSNGGYNEQFF
TGTGCCTGGAGTAACGGGGGCTACAATGAGCAGTTCTTC
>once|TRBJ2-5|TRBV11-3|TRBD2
CASSELLAGGVSGETQYF
TGTGCCAGCAGCGAACTACTAGCGGGGGGAGTTTCAGGAGAGACCCAGTACTTC
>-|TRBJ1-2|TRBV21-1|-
CASSKEDRANYGYTF
TGTGCCAGCAGCAAAGAGGACAGGGCCAACTATGGCTACACCTTC
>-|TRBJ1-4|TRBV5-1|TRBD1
CASSFGQGYEKLFF
TGCGCCAGCAGCTTTGGACAGGGTTATGAAAAACTGTTTTTT
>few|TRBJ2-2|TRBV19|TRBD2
CASKWAGDGTGELFF
TGTGCCAGTAAATGGGCGGGAGACGGCACCGGGGAGCTGTTTTTT
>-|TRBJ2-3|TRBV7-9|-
CASSLGTGTRQYF
TGTGCCAGCAGCTTAGGGACCGGGACAAGGCAGTATTTT
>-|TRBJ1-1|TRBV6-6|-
CASSYSQTEAFF
TGTGCCAGCAGTTACTCCCAAACAGAAGCTTTCTTT
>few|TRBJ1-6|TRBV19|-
CASSTGRGSNSPLHF
TGTGCCAGTAGTACCGGAAGGGGATCTAATTCACCCCTCCACTTT
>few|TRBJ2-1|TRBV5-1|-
CASATQGSFNEQFF
TGCGCCAGCGCCACACAGGGATCCTTCAATGAGCAGTTCTTC
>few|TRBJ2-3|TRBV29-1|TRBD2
CSGEREAGDTQYF
TGCAGCGGAGAGCGGGAGGCGGGGGATACGCAGTATTTT
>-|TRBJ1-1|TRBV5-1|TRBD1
CASSLSGGTNTEAFF
TGCGCCAGCAGCTTATCAGGGGGGACGAACACTGAAGCTTTCTTT
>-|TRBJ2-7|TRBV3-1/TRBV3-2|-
CASSHTGQAGEQYF
TGTGCCAGCAGCCACACCGGACAGGCGGGGGAGCAGTACTTC
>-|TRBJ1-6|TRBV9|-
CASSFQPDGNSPLHF
TGTGCCAGCAGCTTCCAGCCCGACGGGAATTCACCCCTCCACTTT
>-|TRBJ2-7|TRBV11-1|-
CASSLRPGGLGEQYF
TGTGCCAGCAGCTTACGCCCAGGGGGACTGGGGGAGCAGTACTTC
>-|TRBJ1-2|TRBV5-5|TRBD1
CASSQGQGADGYTF
TGTGCCAGCAGCCAGGGACAGGGGGCTGATGGCTACACCTTC
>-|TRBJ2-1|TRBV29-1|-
CSVDRGFRSYNEQFF
TGCAGCGTTGATCGGGGGTTCCGCTCCTACAATGAGCAGTTCTTC
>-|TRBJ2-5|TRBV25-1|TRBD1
CASSESGQVGTQYF
TGTGCCAGCAGTGAATCGGGACAGGTCGGGACCCAGTACTTC